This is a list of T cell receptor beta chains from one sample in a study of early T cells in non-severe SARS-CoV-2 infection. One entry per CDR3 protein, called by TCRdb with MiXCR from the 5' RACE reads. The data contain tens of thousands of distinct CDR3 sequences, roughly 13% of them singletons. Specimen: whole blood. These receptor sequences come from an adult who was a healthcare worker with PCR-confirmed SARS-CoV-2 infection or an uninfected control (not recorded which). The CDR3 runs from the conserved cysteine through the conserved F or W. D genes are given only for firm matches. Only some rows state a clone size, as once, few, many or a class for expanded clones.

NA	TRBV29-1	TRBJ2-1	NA	TGCAGCGTTACACAGGGACTCCAGAGCTCCTACAATGAGCAGTTCTTC	CSVTQGLQSSYNEQFF
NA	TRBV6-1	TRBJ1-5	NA	NA	CASSEWGRGSPTHF
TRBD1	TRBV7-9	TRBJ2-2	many	TGTGCCAGCATCGTAGACAGGGAAGGGGAGCTGTTTTTT	CASIVDREGELFF
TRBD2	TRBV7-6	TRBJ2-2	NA	TGTGCCAGCAGCTTACGGACTAGCGGGAGGGTCGGGGAGCTGTTTTTT	CASSLRTSGRVGELFF
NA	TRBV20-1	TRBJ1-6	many	TGCAGTGCTAGACGGGAGGGGATCGCGAATTCACCCCTCCACTTT	CSARREGIANSPLHF
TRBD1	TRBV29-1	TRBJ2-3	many	TGCAGCGTTGACTCTAAGCGACAGGGGACAGATACGCAGTATTTT	CSVDSKRQGTDTQYF
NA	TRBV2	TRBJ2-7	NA	TGTGCCAGCAGCAGGGGCGGTCGGGAGAACGAGCAGTACTTC	CASSRGGRENEQYF
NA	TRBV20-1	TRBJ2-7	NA	TGCAGTGCAAAGCCGGCTGTCAGGGCCTACGAGCAGTACTTC	CSAKPAVRAYEQYF
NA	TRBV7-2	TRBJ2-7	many	TGTGCCAGCAGCTCAACCGGGACTCCGACCTTAGGAGGCTCCTACGAGCAGTACTTC	CASSSTGTPTLGGSYEQYF
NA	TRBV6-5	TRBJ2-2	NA	TGTGCCAGCAGTCCCGTGGGGGACTTAAACACCGGGGAGCTGTTTTTT	CASSPVGDLNTGELFF
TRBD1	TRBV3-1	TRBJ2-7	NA	TGTGCCAGCAGCCAAACTAGTAGTCTCGGGACAGGGATTTACGAGCAGTACTTC	CASSQTSSLGTGIYEQYF
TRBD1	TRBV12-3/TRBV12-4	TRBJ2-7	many	TGTGCCAGCAGTTTAGGACAGGGGGACGAGCAGTACTTC	CASSLGQGDEQYF
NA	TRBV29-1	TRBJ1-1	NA	TGCAGCGTCCACCGGAACACTGAAGCTTTCTTT	CSVHRNTEAFF
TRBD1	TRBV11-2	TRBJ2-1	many	TGTGCCAGCAGCTTAGACATGAGAACCCCAGGACAGGCCCGGAGGAATGAGCAGTTCTTC	CASSLDMRTPGQARRNEQFF
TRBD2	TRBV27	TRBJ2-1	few	TGTGCCAGCAGTCAACCGGGACTAGGCAATGAGCAGTTCTTC	CASSQPGLGNEQFF
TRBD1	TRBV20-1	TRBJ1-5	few	TGCAGTGCTCACACTCCGGGACAGGGGAGCAATCAGCCCCAGCATTTT	CSAHTPGQGSNQPQHF
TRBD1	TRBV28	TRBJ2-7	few	TGTGCCAGCAGTCGGCCCGGGACAGGGGGCGAGCAGTACTTC	CASSRPGTGGEQYF
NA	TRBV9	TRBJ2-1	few	TGTGCCAGCAGCGTAAAGGATACCTCCTACAATGAGCAGTTCTTC	CASSVKDTSYNEQFF
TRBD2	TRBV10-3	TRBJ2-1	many	TGTGCCATCAGTGGAGCGGGAGGAGACTACAATGAGCAGTTCTTC	CAISGAGGDYNEQFF
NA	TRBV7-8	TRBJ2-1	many	TGTGCCAGCAGCTTACCCACGCGAAGCCCAGACAATGAGCAGTTCTTC	CASSLPTRSPDNEQFF
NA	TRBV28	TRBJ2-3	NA	TGTGCCAGCCCCCCTCAGGTAGCGTTCGACACAGATACGCAGTATTTT	CASPPQVAFDTDTQYF
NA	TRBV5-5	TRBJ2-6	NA	TGTGCCAGCAGCCCATTGCGCCCAGGGGCGTCTGGGGCCAACGTCCTGACTTTC	CASSPLRPGASGANVLTF
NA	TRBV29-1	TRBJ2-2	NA	TGCAGCGTGGGAATGGCGGTTAACACCGGGGAGCTGTTTTTT	CSVGMAVNTGELFF
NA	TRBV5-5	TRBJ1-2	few	TGTGCCAGCAGCTTGAACGACTATGGCTACACCTTC	CASSLNDYGYTF
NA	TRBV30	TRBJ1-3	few	TGTGCCTGGGCCGGGAGGGCCACAAACACCATATATTTT	CAWAGRATNTIYF
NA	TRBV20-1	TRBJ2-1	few	TGCAGTGCAGAGAGGGTGAATGAGCAGTTCTTC	CSAERVNEQFF
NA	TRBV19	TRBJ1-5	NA	TGTGCCAGTAGTATTAGTTTCCCTAGCAATCAGCCCCAGCATTTT	CASSISFPSNQPQHF